This TCR beta chain was documented in a study of shared clonotypes between healthy human individuals. There are 20 residues in the CDR3. Germline V lookup: CDR1 LNHDA, CDR2 SQIVND (reference sequence). Between the trimmed V and J ends, which lost 2 bases and 0 bases, there was a span of 23 bases. Using immunoSEQ multiplex PCR, the repertoire was profiled, and TCRdb retains in-frame clones only, with some absent. The sample holds 2.3 million or so clones, 93% seen once. Sequencing was performed on naive CD4+ T cells from PBMCs. Subset: CD45RA+ positively selected. The V and J genes are TRBV19 and TRBJ2-1; D is tentatively TRBD1 or TRBD2 (5 bases each). The sequence came from a man between 18 and 35 years old in good health. Some clones in this sample may be carry-over from other donors' samples. The CDR3 here is CASSIFSGGQGPSSYNEQFF. CDR3 sequence (DNA): TGTGCCAGTAGTATATTTTCGGGTGGTCAGGGACCTAGCTCCTACAATGAGCAGTTCTTC.